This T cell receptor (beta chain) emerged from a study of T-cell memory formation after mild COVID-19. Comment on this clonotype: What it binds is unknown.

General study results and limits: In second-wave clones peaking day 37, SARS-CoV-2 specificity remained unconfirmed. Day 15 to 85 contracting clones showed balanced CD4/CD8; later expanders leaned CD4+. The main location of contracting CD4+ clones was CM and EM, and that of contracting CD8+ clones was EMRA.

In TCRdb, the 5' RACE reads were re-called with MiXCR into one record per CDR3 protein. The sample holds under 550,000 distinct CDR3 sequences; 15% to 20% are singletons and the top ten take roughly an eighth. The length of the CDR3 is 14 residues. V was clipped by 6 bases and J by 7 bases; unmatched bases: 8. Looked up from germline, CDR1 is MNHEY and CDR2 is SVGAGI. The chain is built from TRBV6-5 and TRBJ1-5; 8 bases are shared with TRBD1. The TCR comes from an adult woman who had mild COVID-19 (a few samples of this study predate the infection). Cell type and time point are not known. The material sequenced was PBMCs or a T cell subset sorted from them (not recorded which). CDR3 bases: TGTGCCAGCAGACCGACAGGGGTTGGACAGCCCCAGCATTTT. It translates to CASRPTGVGQPQHF.